This entry lists 9 T cell receptor beta chains sequenced from one sample in a study of blood T cell repertoires in COVID-19. Sequenced by immunoSEQ multiplex PCR; TCRdb stores in-frame clones only, minus some. This sample has about 98,000 clones; 80% to 95% occur once, and the top ten carry more than 1.5%. Sequencing was carried out using peripheral blood. All receptors derive from a woman aged 45-60 years with COVID-19, enrolled during active disease.

The chain couples TRBV27 to TRBJ2-2, with 9 bases aligning to TRBD1. CDR3 length: 15 amino acids. The ends lost 10 bases at V and 2 bases at J; junction bases unmatched: 8. Germline CDR1 MNHEY, CDR2 SMNVEV (reference sequence). CDR3 coding DNA: TGTGCCACTAGAGGACAGGGGTTAAACACCGGGGAGCTGTTTTTT. Translating gives CATRGQGLNTGELFF.

This chain links TRBV11-3 with TRBJ2-5; D unresolved. Deletions cut 3 bases from V and 2 bases from J, with 7 bases between. Germline V gene sequence: CDR1 SGHNT, CDR2 YENEEA. The CDR3 length is 13 residues. CDR3 sequence reads: CASSFYSQETQYF. CDR3 bases: TGTGCCAGCAGCTTCTACAGTCAAGAGACCCAGTACTTC.

The DNA for the CDR3 is TGTGCCAGCAGCCCCGGGGGGGCTCTTTACAATGAGCAGTTCTTC. It is translated as CASSPGGALYNEQFF. The chain joins TRBV28 to TRBJ2-1, with 8 nucleotides matching TRBD2. J gave up 4 bases and V 6 bases, and 8 bases lay outside the gene matches. The CDR3 is made up of 15 amino acids. Germline V gene lookup returns CDR1 MDHEN and CDR2 SYDVKM.

This clone has just a few counts. This same CDR3 is encoded by further DNA sequences in the sample. The chain links TRBV30 to TRBJ1-5; tentatively, D is TRBD1 (6 bases). The V and J ends lost 0 bases and 4 bases respectively, with 7 bases between them. Germline V gives CDR1 GTSNPN, CDR2 SVGIG (reference sequence). The length of the CDR3 is 13 residues. The CDR3 loop is CAWSVRGNQPQHF. Written as DNA, the CDR3 is TGTGCCTGGAGTGTAAGGGGGAATCAGCCCCAGCATTTT.

The gene calls are TRBV7-6 and TRBJ1-4; TRBD1 matches at 7 bases. Losses at the gene ends were 3 bases for V and 7 bases for J; bases not matched to a gene: 2. This CDR3 region has 13 residues. The V gene's germline CDR1 is SGHVS and CDR2 FNYEAQ. DNA of the CDR3: TGTGCCAGCAGCTTTCAGGGGGGTGAAAAACTGTTTTTT. This gives the protein CASSFQGGEKLFF.

This clone was seen a single time. This chain connects TRBV5-5 to TRBJ1-1, with D possibly being TRBD1 (5 bases). With 2 bases removed from V and 5 bases from J, the gap between germline ends came to 7 bases. Per the germline V gene, CDR1 is SGHKS and CDR2 is YYEKEE (reference sequence). The CDR3 consists of 12 residues. The CDR3 DNA follows: TGTGCCAGCAGCTTTACAGGAACTGAAGCTTTCTTT. Protein product: CASSFTGTEAFF.

This chain joins TRBV25-1 and TRBJ1-5; possibly TRBD1 for D (5 bases). V lost 2 bases to trimming and J lost 0 bases, with 8 bases between them. Germline V gene data show CDR1 as MGHDK and CDR2 as SYGVNS. The CDR3 covers 15 residues. The CDR3 reads CASSEGGFSNQPQHF. In nucleotides, the CDR3 is TGTGCCAGCAGTGAAGGGGGGTTTAGCAATCAGCCCCAGCATTTT.

This clone occurred once. Different DNA sequences within this sample yield the same CDR3. This chain links TRBV5-1 with TRBJ1-2; 7 bases map to TRBD1. There are 13 residues in the CDR3. The junction had 0 bases not matched to a gene; V was cut back by 0 bases and J by 4 bases. Germline V CDR1 and CDR2: SGHRS, YFSETQ. CDR3 sequence (DNA): TGCGCCAGCAGCTTGGACAGGGGCTATGGCTACACCTTC. It yields the protein CASSLDRGYGYTF.

The chain combines TRBV21-1 with TRBJ2-1; the table calls TRBD2, which could not be checked here. TRBV21-1 counts as a pseudogene. The CDR3 is 18 amino acids. The CDR3 spells CASSKQGSGGHSYNEQFF. CDR3 in DNA: TGTGCCAGCAGCAAACAGGGAAGCGGGGGGCACTCCTACAATGAGCAGTTCTTC.